This section outlines one TCR beta chain sequence together with its context. The antigen is unknown. The sample is drawn from a study of CD8+ T cells in alopecia areata. Study results and limitations: In lesional scalp, particularly from alopecia totalis/universalis, clonality was higher than in normal scalp. Treatment with tofacitinib significantly lowered scalp clonality and reduced expanded CD8+ clones among the top 100. Patients shared TCRs less clearly than mice did, possibly owing to HLA.

In germline, CDR1 is SQVTM, CDR2 ANQGSEA. Trimming removed 3 bases from V and 1 base from J; junction bases left unmatched: 1. CDR3 size: 13 residues. The treatment here: oral pan-JAK inhibitor, 5-10 mg twice daily. Sequencing templates came from extracted RNA that was reverse transcribed into cDNA. The data were produced by immunoSEQ multiplex PCR, yet TCRdb's version contains in-frame clones alone and is incomplete. The sample lists 150,000 to 200,000 clones; roughly 60% were seen once. This chain joins TRBV29-1 and TRBJ2-5, with 8 bases fitting TRBD1. The TCR was taken from a human donor with alopecia areata. Sequencing used CD4+ T cells sorted from blood, obtained at week 24, from a patient treated with tofacitinib. CDR3 sequence reads: CSVEGQAQETQYF. The CDR3 DNA reads TGCAGCGTTGAGGGACAGGCCCAAGAGACCCAGTACTTC.